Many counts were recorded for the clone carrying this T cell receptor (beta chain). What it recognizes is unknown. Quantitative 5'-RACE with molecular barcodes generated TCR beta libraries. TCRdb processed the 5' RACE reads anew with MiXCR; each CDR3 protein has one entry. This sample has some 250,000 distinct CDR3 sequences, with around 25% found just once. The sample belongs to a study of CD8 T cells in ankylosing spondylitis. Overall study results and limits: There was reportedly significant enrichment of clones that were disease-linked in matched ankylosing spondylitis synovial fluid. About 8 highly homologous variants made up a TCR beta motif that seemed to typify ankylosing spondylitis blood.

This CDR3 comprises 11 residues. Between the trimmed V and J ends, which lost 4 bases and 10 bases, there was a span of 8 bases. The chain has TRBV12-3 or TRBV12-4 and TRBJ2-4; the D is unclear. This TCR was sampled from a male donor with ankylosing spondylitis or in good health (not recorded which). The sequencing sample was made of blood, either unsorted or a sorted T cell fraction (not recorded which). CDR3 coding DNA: TGTGCCAGCAGTTCTCCTGGTATTCAGTACTTC. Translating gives CASSSPGIQYF.